The rows below give T cell receptor beta chains drawn from one sample of a study of T cell responses to AZD1222 COVID-19 vaccine. Using immunoSEQ multiplex PCR, the repertoire was profiled, and TCRdb retains in-frame clones only, with some absent. The repertoire consists of roughly 180,000 clones, with 91% occurring once and the leading ten covering 1.5% to 2%. The sequenced sample was peripheral blood, obtained 28 days after the second AZD1222 dose. The receptors derive from an adult who received the AZD1222 COVID-19 vaccine. Each CDR3 is given with its conserved first and last residue. D genes are given only for firm matches. Size tells how often a clone was seen (once, few, many) or the class of an expanded clone, and some rows leave it out.

j_call,d_call,v_call,clone_size,cdr3_aa,cdr3_nt
TRBJ2-1,TRBD2,TRBV24-1,NA,CATGESGRRDEQFF,TGTGCCACCGGCGAGAGCGGGAGGCGTGATGAGCAGTTCTTC
TRBJ1-6,TRBD1,TRBV11-2,NA,CASSLVGRGLYNSPLHF,TGTGCCAGCAGCTTAGTGGGCAGGGGGCTATATAATTCACCCCTCCACTTT
TRBJ2-7,NA,TRBV10-1,NA,CASSESLGRWSEQYF,TGCGCCAGCAGTGAGTCGCTGGGACGGTGGAGCGAGCAGTACTTC
TRBJ1-5,NA,TRBV19,NA,CASSIDYPLNFNQPQHF,TGTGCCAGTAGTATAGACTATCCCCTTAACTTCAATCAGCCCCAGCATTTT
TRBJ1-1,TRBD1,TRBV7-8,NA,CASSRSGQGFTEAFF,TGTGCCAGCAGCCGGAGTGGACAGGGTTTTACTGAAGCTTTCTTT
TRBJ2-7,NA,TRBV10-3,NA,CAITLDLPPYEQYF,TGTGCCATCACTCTAGACCTCCCTCCCTACGAGCAGTACTTC
TRBJ1-2,TRBD1,TRBV9,NA,CASTRTGAQAGYTF,TGTGCCAGCACCCGGACAGGGGCCCAAGCCGGCTACACCTTC
TRBJ2-3,NA,TRBV10-1,once,CASSDSTGRNTDTQYF,TGCGCCAGCAGTGATTCGACAGGACGAAACACAGATACGCAGTATTTT
TRBJ1-4,NA,TRBV5-5,NA,CASSLGAIEKLFF,TGTGCCAGCAGCTTGGGGGCCATTGAAAAACTGTTTTTT
TRBJ2-5,NA,TRBV18,NA,CASSPRGHQETQYF,TGTGCCAGCTCACCGAGGGGCCACCAAGAGACCCAGTACTTC
TRBJ1-5,NA,TRBV20-1,NA,CSASGSAPQHF,TGCAGTGCTAGTGGTAGCGCGCCCCAGCATTTT
TRBJ2-6,NA,TRBV19,NA,CASSPQSSGANVLTF,TGTGCCAGTAGTCCTCAGAGCTCTGGGGCCAACGTCCTGACTTTC
TRBJ1-2,NA,TRBV6-5,NA,CASSYSGRAASGYTF,TGTGCCAGCAGTTACTCGGGCAGGGCCGCTTCTGGCTACACCTTC
TRBJ2-1,NA,TRBV19,few,CARRGHTDRQLHNEQFF,TGTGCCAGGCGTGGCCACACGGACCGCCAATTGCACAATGAGCAGTTCTTC
TRBJ1-2,TRBD1,TRBV5-6,once,CASSLIPGTGSLDYGYTF,TGTGCCAGCAGCTTAATCCCCGGGACAGGGAGTTTGGACTATGGCTACACCTTC
TRBJ2-1,TRBD1,TRBV6-2/TRBV6-3,NA,CASSRWTGENEQFF,TGTGCCAGCAGCCGATGGACAGGTGAAAATGAGCAGTTCTTC
TRBJ1-4,TRBD1,TRBV5-6,NA,CASSLKTGGKLSTNEKLFF,TGTGCCAGCAGCCTGAAGACAGGGGGCAAGCTTTCAACTAATGAAAAACTGTTTTTT
TRBJ1-1,NA,TRBV18,NA,CASYTATVPTEAFF,TGTGCCAGCTACACGGCTACGGTTCCCACTGAAGCTTTCTTT
TRBJ1-1,NA,TRBV5-4,NA,CASSPRGGVTEAFF,TGTGCCAGCAGCCCCAGGGGCGGTGTAACTGAAGCTTTCTTT
TRBJ1-5,TRBD1,TRBV5-6,NA,CASSLLGGRDQPQHF,TGTGCCAGCAGCTTGCTAGGGGGCCGGGATCAGCCCCAGCATTTT
TRBJ2-1,TRBD2,TRBV6-6,NA,CASSSQLGAWTGGPREQFF,TGTGCCAGCAGCTCCCAGCTAGGGGCTTGGACGGGGGGGCCTCGGGAGCAGTTCTTC
TRBJ2-3,NA,TRBV9,NA,CASSVASTDTQYF,TGTGCCAGCAGCGTAGCATCCACAGATACGCAGTATTTT
TRBJ1-5,NA,TRBV5-6,NA,CASSLWSGVVKPQHF,TGTGCCAGCAGCTTGTGGTCAGGGGTGGTAAAGCCCCAGCATTTT
TRBJ2-1,NA,TRBV6-5,NA,CASRDGNSYNEQFF,TGTGCCAGCAGGGACGGTAACTCCTACAATGAGCAGTTCTTC
TRBJ1-6,NA,TRBV5-6,NA,CASSLQGSSYNSPLHF,TGTGCCAGCAGCTTGCAAGGGAGCTCCTATAATTCACCCCTCCACTTT
TRBJ2-3,NA,TRBV5-4,NA,CASSPAQVLHTQYF,TGTGCCAGCAGCCCGGCCCAGGTCCTTCATACGCAGTATTTT
TRBJ1-2,NA,TRBV27,NA,CASSLVPGEFPNYGYTF,TGTGCCAGCAGTTTGGTACCAGGTGAATTTCCTAACTATGGCTACACCTTC
TRBJ1-4,NA,TRBV10-3,NA,CAIRTGPSGYEKLFF,TGTGCCATCAGGACAGGCCCCTCTGGGTACGAAAAACTGTTTTTT
TRBJ2-1,TRBD1,TRBV7-6,NA,CASSNNRGQPYNEQFF,TGTGCCAGCAGCAACAACAGGGGACAACCCTACAATGAGCAGTTCTTC
TRBJ1-6,NA,TRBV7-2,NA,CASSLYPDNYNSPLHF,TGTGCCAGCAGCTTATATCCTGACAACTATAATTCACCCCTCCACTTT
TRBJ2-2,NA,TRBV3-1/TRBV3-2,NA,CASSQDGSTGELFF,TGTGCCAGCAGCCAAGATGGGAGCACCGGGGAGCTGTTTTTT
TRBJ2-7,TRBD2,TRBV18,NA,CASSPQTSGSGEQYF,TGTGCCAGCTCACCCCAGACTAGCGGGAGTGGCGAGCAGTACTTC
TRBJ1-2,NA,TRBV29-1,NA,CSVDSHYGYTF,TGCAGCGTTGATTCACATTATGGCTACACCTTC
TRBJ1-2,NA,TRBV7-9,NA,CASSLEITGGGYTF,TGTGCCAGCAGCTTAGAAATCACAGGTGGAGGCTACACCTTC
TRBJ1-2,TRBD1,TRBV18,once,CASSLDRGVDYGYTF,TGTGCCAGCTCACTGGACAGGGGAGTTGACTATGGCTACACCTTC
TRBJ1-6,NA,TRBV7-2,NA,CASSLGGRGDSPLHF,TGTGCCAGCAGCTTAGGTGGCAGAGGAGATTCACCCCTCCACTTT
TRBJ1-2,TRBD1,TRBV7-9,NA,CASSDRGNYGYTF,TGTGCCAGCAGCGACAGGGGGAACTATGGCTACACCTTC
TRBJ2-3,NA,TRBV10-1,NA,CASSEGGGRDTQYF,TGCGCCAGCAGTGAGGGGGGGGGCCGGGATACGCAGTATTTT
TRBJ1-2,NA,TRBV30,NA,CAWSPGVLNYGYTF,TGTGCCTGGAGTCCAGGGGTTCTAAACTATGGCTACACCTTC
TRBJ2-1,NA,TRBV27,NA,CASSQTRPVSEQFF,TGTGCCAGCAGCCAGACCCGGCCGGTTAGCGAGCAGTTCTTC
TRBJ1-6,NA,TRBV9,NA,CASSVTEYNSPLHF,TGTGCCAGCAGCGTAACGGAGTATAATTCACCCCTCCACTTT
TRBJ1-2,NA,TRBV19,NA,CASSPRGLWAGQGYTF,TGTGCCAGTAGTCCTAGGGGGTTATGGGCAGGTCAAGGCTACACCTTC
TRBJ2-2,TRBD1,TRBV7-2,NA,CASIPPGQGPTGELFF,TGTGCCAGCATCCCTCCGGGACAGGGTCCCACCGGGGAGCTGTTTTTT
TRBJ1-3,TRBD1,TRBV18,NA,CASSSGQGGGNTIYF,TGTGCCAGCTCATCGGGACAGGGCGGTGGAAACACCATATATTTT
TRBJ1-1,NA,TRBV5-5,NA,CASSLRGPEAFF,TGTGCCAGCAGCTTACGAGGCCCTGAAGCTTTCTTT
TRBJ2-7,NA,TRBV3-1/TRBV3-2,NA,CASMPGTRSYEQYF,TGTGCCAGCATGCCCGGGACACGCTCCTACGAGCAGTACTTC
TRBJ1-6,NA,TRBV18,NA,CASSPTRGDSPLHF,TGTGCCAGCTCACCAACCAGGGGTGATTCACCCCTCCACTTT
TRBJ2-3,NA,TRBV27,NA,CASSLWRGRLTDTQYF,TGTGCCAGCAGTTTATGGAGGGGGAGGCTCACAGATACGCAGTATTTT
TRBJ2-1,NA,TRBV4-1,NA,CASSQDKSYSYNEQFF,TGCGCCAGCAGCCAAGATAAGTCTTACTCCTACAATGAGCAGTTCTTC
TRBJ2-5,NA,TRBV5-1,NA,CASRPGAAQETQYF,TGCGCCAGCAGACCCGGGGCGGCCCAAGAGACCCAGTACTTC
TRBJ2-5,NA,TRBV6-5,NA,CASSYSNRGQGETQYF,TGTGCCAGCAGTTACTCGAATCGAGGGCAAGGAGAGACCCAGTACTTC
TRBJ1-6,NA,TRBV12-3/TRBV12-4,NA,CASSRPSSPLHF,TGTGCCAGCAGTCGACCTAGTTCACCCCTCCACTTT
TRBJ2-3,TRBD2,TRBV4-2,NA,CASMLAGVDTQYF,TGTGCCAGCATGTTAGCGGGAGTAGATACGCAGTATTTT